Listed here are 2 T cell receptor beta chains from one sample, sequenced in a study of CD8+ T cells in alopecia areata. Extracted RNA was reverse transcribed, and the resulting cDNA served as sequencing template. Sequenced by immunoSEQ multiplex PCR; TCRdb stores in-frame clones only, minus some. The table has 200,000 to 250,000 clones, more than 55% seen once. Sequences were obtained from CD8+ T cells sorted from blood. These receptors were obtained from a human donor in good health.

This clone was detected only once. The gene calls are TRBV13 and TRBJ2-2; D not certain. Germline CDR1 PRHDT, CDR2 FYEKMQ (reference sequence). Trimming stripped 5 bases from V and 5 bases from J, with 15 bases between. This CDR3 has 15 residues. The CDR3 loop reads CASSVGEARTGELFF. The CDR3 DNA is TGTGCCAGCAGCGTCGGTGAGGCGCGGACCGGGGAGCTGTTTTTT.

In this sample, this clone turned up many times. The genes are TRBV29-1 and TRBJ2-1, with D uncertain. This CDR3 has 13 amino acids. CDR1 is SQVTM, CDR2 ANQGSEA, per germline. V lost 6 bases and J 3 bases, leaving 12 bases between the germline ends. CDR3 nucleotides: TGCAGCGTCGCGTTTATCGACTACAATGAGCAGTTCTTC. It is translated as CSVAFIDYNEQFF.